The source of this T cell receptor (beta chain) is a study of T-cell memory formation after mild COVID-19. Looking at the study overall: Most TCR clusters belonged to a single donor.

V lost 3 bases, J lost 11 bases, and 5 bases stayed unmatched. The CDR3 totals 13 residues. TCRdb redid the calling of the 5' RACE reads with MiXCR, one entry per CDR3 protein. The table shows approximately 450,000 distinct CDR3 sequences, with approximately 18% occurring only once. This clonotype was counted a few times. The V call is TRBV12-3 or TRBV12-4, the J call TRBJ2-1; 9 nucleotides line up with TRBD2. The sequence came from an adult woman who had mild COVID-19 (a few samples of this study predate the infection). Cell type and time point are not known. Sequenced sample: PBMCs or a T cell subset sorted from them (not recorded which). The CDR3 sequence is CASSLASGVQQFF. The CDR3 DNA sequence: TGTGCCAGCAGTTTGGCTAGCGGGGTTCAGCAGTTCTTC.